Listed below are T cell receptor beta chains from one sample, sequenced in a study of post-analysis software for immune sequencing data. TCRdb analysed the PCR reads with MiXCR anew, one entry per CDR3 protein. The repertoire has fewer than 850,000 distinct CDR3 sequences, 25% to 30% of them found once; the top ten carry roughly 0.53%. The sample was blood. These receptors came from a girl aged 5-17 years with multiple sclerosis. Each CDR3 is given with its conserved first and last residue. Fields, in order: clone size, J gene, V gene, D gene, CDR3 protein, CDR3 DNA. D genes are given only for firm matches. Expanded clones are given a class, and other clones once, few, many or no size at all.

>few|TRBJ2-1|TRBV6-5|-
CASKKEGASYNEQFF
TGTGCCAGCAAGAAGGAGGGGGCATCCTACAATGAGCAGTTCTTC
>few|TRBJ2-7|TRBV2|-
CASSGVGSSYEQYF
TGTGCCAGCAGTGGGGTGGGGAGCTCCTACGAGCAGTACTTC
>-|TRBJ2-7|TRBV28|TRBD1
CASSFRDRGIHEQYF
TGTGCCAGCAGTTTTAGGGACAGGGGTATACACGAGCAGTACTTC
>few|TRBJ1-1|TRBV6-6|-
CASSYSKTVTNTEAFF
TGTGCCAGCAGTTACTCAAAAACCGTTACGAACACTGAAGCTTTCTTT
>few|TRBJ2-7|TRBV7-9|TRBD1
CASSNIGQGPENPPYEQYF
TGTGCCAGCAGCAATATCGGACAGGGGCCAGAGAACCCCCCCTACGAGCAGTACTTC
>many|TRBJ2-7|TRBV29-1|-
CSVELYPYEQYF
TGCAGCGTTGAACTTTACCCCTACGAGCAGTACTTC
>-|TRBJ2-4|TRBV5-1|TRBD2
CASSRLAGDQAKNIQYF
TGCGCCAGCAGCCGACTAGCGGGGGACCAAGCCAAAAACATTCAGTACTTC
>few|TRBJ1-2|TRBV13|TRBD1
CASSAGQGGGYTF
TGTGCCAGCAGTGCGGGACAGGGAGGTGGCTACACCTTC
>-|TRBJ1-5|TRBV2|-
CASRRVLGQGINQPQHF
TGTGCCAGCAGGAGGGTCTTGGGGCAGGGGATCAATCAGCCCCAGCATTTT
>few|TRBJ2-1|TRBV20-1|TRBD2
CSARDVGGGEAYNEQFF
TGCAGTGCTAGAGATGTGGGCGGGGGGGAAGCCTACAATGAGCAGTTCTTC
>few|TRBJ2-1|TRBV24-1|-
CATSDSGGPNNEQFF
TGTGCCACCAGTGATTCTGGAGGGCCAAACAATGAGCAGTTCTTC
>few|TRBJ1-2|TRBV20-1|TRBD1
CSATGQVPYGYTF
TGCAGTGCCACTGGACAGGTCCCCTATGGCTACACCTTC
>-|TRBJ2-2|TRBV5-1|-
CASSLLGDSSTGELFF
TGCGCCAGCAGCTTGTTAGGGGACTCTAGCACCGGGGAGCTGTTTTTT
>few|TRBJ2-1|TRBV5-4|TRBD2
CASSRTLAAGGNEQFF
TGTGCCAGCAGCAGAACCCTAGCGGCGGGGGGCAATGAGCAGTTCTTC
>many|TRBJ2-1|TRBV4-1|-
CASSQGGPYNEQFF
TGCGCCAGCAGCCAAGGGGGGCCCTACAATGAGCAGTTCTTC
>-|TRBJ2-7|TRBV14|TRBD2
CASSQAGGSTYEQYF
TGTGCCAGCAGCCAAGCGGGGGGATCCACCTACGAGCAGTACTTC
>-|TRBJ2-3|TRBV6-5|-
CASKLTGNTDTQYF
TGTGCCAGCAAATTAACCGGGAACACAGATACGCAGTATTTT
>-|TRBJ2-5|TRBV5-1|TRBD1
CASSIVPGQGEETQYF
TGCGCCAGCAGCATAGTACCGGGACAGGGAGAAGAGACCCAGTACTTC
>few|TRBJ1-5|TRBV20-1|-
CSARPSRGAWGNQPQHF
TGCAGTGCTCGACCCTCACGGGGGGCTTGGGGCAATCAGCCCCAGCATTTT
>-|TRBJ2-3|TRBV11-1|-
CASSWAVWQGRTYKTTDTQYF
TGTGCCAGCAGCTGGGCGGTGTGGCAGGGGCGAACCTATAAAACCACAGATACGCAGTATTTT
>few|TRBJ2-3|TRBV5-1|TRBD1
CASSPGTGGIGGTDTQYF
TGCGCCAGCAGCCCCGGGACAGGGGGAATTGGGGGCACAGATACGCAGTATTTT
>-|TRBJ2-6|TRBV6-5|-
CASSYGLVTSGANVLTF
TGTGCCAGCAGTTACGGTTTAGTGACCTCTGGGGCCAACGTCCTGACTTTC
>few|TRBJ2-5|TRBV7-2|TRBD1
CASTRQGATGKGTQYF
TGTGCCAGCACCCGCCAAGGGGCGACAGGGAAGGGGACCCAGTACTTC
>-|TRBJ2-3|TRBV5-5|-
CASSFRGAIGDTQYF
TGTGCCAGCAGCTTTAGGGGGGCAATTGGAGATACGCAGTATTTT
>-|TRBJ2-5|TRBV4-1|TRBD1
CASSPLDRQETQYF
TGCGCCAGCAGCCCCCTGGACAGGCAAGAGACCCAGTACTTC
>-|TRBJ2-5|TRBV20-1|-
CSARSGSQETQYF
TGCAGTGCTAGGTCCGGTAGCCAAGAGACCCAGTACTTC
>-|TRBJ1-1|TRBV20-1|-
CSALRSSGGSEAFF
TGCAGTGCTTTAAGATCGAGCGGGGGCTCTGAAGCTTTCTTT
>-|TRBJ1-1|TRBV5-1|TRBD1
CASSKQGAGTEAFF
TGCGCCAGCAGCAAACAGGGGGCAGGAACTGAAGCTTTCTTT
>few|TRBJ2-3|TRBV25-1|TRBD2
CASTSGFQRGTDTQYF
TGTGCCAGCACTAGCGGCTTCCAAAGGGGCACAGATACGCAGTATTTT
>-|TRBJ2-5|TRBV10-3|-
CAILLPQETQYF
TGTGCCATCCTGCTCCCACAAGAGACCCAGTACTTC
>few|TRBJ1-1|TRBV27|-
CASSPFEGTSPLNTEAFF
TGTGCCAGCAGTCCTTTTGAGGGGACGAGCCCACTGAACACTGAAGCTTTCTTT
>few|TRBJ2-7|TRBV6-5|TRBD1
CASRDGAGGGYEQYF
TGTGCCAGCAGGGATGGTGCAGGGGGCGGGTACGAGCAGTACTTC
>few|TRBJ2-5|TRBV29-1|-
CSVGGATGSTQYF
TGCAGCGTTGGGGGGGCCACTGGGTCGACCCAGTACTTC
>-|TRBJ2-5|TRBV6-6|TRBD2
CASSRLAGMETQYF
TGTGCCAGCAGTAGACTAGCGGGTATGGAGACCCAGTACTTC
>few|TRBJ1-4|TRBV20-1|TRBD1
CSARGRTGGLTNEKLFF
TGCAGTGCTCGGGGGAGGACAGGGGGCCTAACTAATGAAAAACTGTTTTTT
>-|TRBJ2-1|TRBV6-2/TRBV6-3|TRBD2
CASSFPTSGRDANNEQFF
TGTGCCAGCAGTTTCCCGACTAGCGGACGCGACGCCAACAATGAGCAGTTCTTC
>-|TRBJ1-2|TRBV7-2|-
CASSSQGNWVYGYTF
TGTGCCAGCAGCTCCCAGGGTAATTGGGTCTATGGCTACACCTTC
>-|TRBJ1-2|TRBV10-3|-
CATQTGRGLRTYGYTF
TGTGCCACCCAGACGGGACGGGGATTACGTACCTATGGCTACACCTTC
>-|TRBJ1-5|TRBV6-2/TRBV6-3|TRBD1
CASSYGWATGEDQPQHF
TGTGCCAGCAGTTACGGGTGGGCGACAGGGGAGGATCAGCCCCAGCATTTT
>few|TRBJ1-2|TRBV28|-
CASRPAGMGYTF
TGTGCCAGCCGACCGGCCGGGATGGGCTACACCTTC
>few|TRBJ2-7|TRBV20-1|-
CSASSGEQYF
TGCAGTGCTAGTTCCGGGGAGCAGTACTTC
>-|TRBJ2-4|TRBV5-1|TRBD1
CASSPGQRASIQYF
TGCGCCAGCAGCCCGGGACAGAGGGCGAGCATTCAGTACTTC
>-|TRBJ2-7|TRBV7-2|-
CASSPDSRDSEYF
TGTGCCAGCAGCCCAGATTCGCGGGACTCGGAGTACTTC
>-|TRBJ1-2|TRBV5-1|-
CASSPDGLGDGYTF
TGCGCCAGCAGCCCGGACGGCTTGGGTGATGGCTACACCTTC
>few|TRBJ2-5|TRBV20-1|TRBD2
CSARAWTSGEETQYF
TGCAGTGCTAGAGCGTGGACTAGCGGGGAGGAGACCCAGTACTTC
>-|TRBJ2-1|TRBV25-1|-
CASRTMARDEQFF
TGTGCCAGCAGGACCATGGCGCGGGATGAGCAGTTCTTC
>-|TRBJ2-2|TRBV20-1|-
CSALWGGVTGELFF
TGCAGTGCTCTGTGGGGCGGAGTCACCGGGGAGCTGTTTTTT
>-|TRBJ1-6|TRBV20-1|-
CSAEDATGQRSPLHF
TGCAGTGCTGAAGACGCAACAGGGCAGCGTTCACCCCTCCACTTT
>few|TRBJ2-1|TRBV10-3|-
CAISEGGGEQFF
TGTGCCATCTCTGAAGGAGGGGGTGAGCAGTTCTTC
>few|TRBJ2-1|TRBV4-3|-
CASSQGITGFEQFF
TGCGCCAGCAGCCAGGGAATTACAGGGTTTGAGCAGTTCTTC
>-|TRBJ2-1|TRBV4-1|TRBD2
CASSQDLSAGYNEQFF
TGCGCCAGCAGCCAAGATCTATCAGCGGGGTACAATGAGCAGTTCTTC
>many|TRBJ2-1|TRBV20-1|-
CAYRTDSSEQFF
TGCGCCTACCGGACAGATTCAAGTGAGCAGTTCTTC
>few|TRBJ2-5|TRBV20-1|-
CSARALGERETQYF
TGCAGTGCTAGAGCCCTCGGGGAGAGGGAGACCCAGTACTTC
>few|TRBJ2-7|TRBV25-1|TRBD2
CASSESGLAGAYEQYF
TGTGCCAGCAGTGAAAGTGGGCTAGCGGGGGCCTACGAGCAGTACTTC
>-|TRBJ2-2|TRBV6-1|TRBD2
CASRFHSFSGGASGELFF
TGTGCCAGCAGGTTTCACTCCTTTAGCGGGGGGGCCTCCGGGGAGCTGTTTTTT
>-|TRBJ2-1|TRBV3-1|TRBD2
CASSQLAGALNEQFF
TGTGCCAGCAGCCAACTAGCGGGAGCTCTCAATGAGCAGTTCTTC